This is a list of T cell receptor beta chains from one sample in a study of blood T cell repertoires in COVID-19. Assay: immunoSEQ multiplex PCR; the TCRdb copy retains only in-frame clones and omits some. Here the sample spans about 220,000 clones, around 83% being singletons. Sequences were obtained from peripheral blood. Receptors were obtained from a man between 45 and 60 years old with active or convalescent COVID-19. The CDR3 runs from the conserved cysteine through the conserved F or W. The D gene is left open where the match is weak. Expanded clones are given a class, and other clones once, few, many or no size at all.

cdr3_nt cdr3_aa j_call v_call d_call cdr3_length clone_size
TGTGCCAGCAGTTTCGCGCAGAACACTGAAGCTTTCTTT CASSFAQNTEAFF TRBJ1-1 TRBV12-3/TRBV12-4 - 13 -
TGTGCCAGTAGTATCGGTCCCTATCAGCCCCAGCATTTT CASSIGPYQPQHF TRBJ1-5 TRBV19 - 13 -
TGTGCCACCTCGAAAGCCCCGGGAAAACTGTTTTTT CATSKAPGKLFF TRBJ1-4 TRBV19 - 12 -
TGTGCCACCAGCAGCATAAAAACAGGGCTCGACACCGGGGAGCTGTTTTTT CATSSIKTGLDTGELFF TRBJ2-2 TRBV15 - 17 few
TGTGCCAGCAGTTCCCTGGGACTAGGGAATGAAAAACTGTTTTTT CASSSLGLGNEKLFF TRBJ1-4 TRBV27 - 15 -
TGTGCCATCAGTGCACAGGGGGCTGTCAATGAAAAACTGTTTTTT CAISAQGAVNEKLFF TRBJ1-4 TRBV10-3 TRBD1 15 -
TGTGCCAGCAGCTTGACAGGGGAGCTCTACGAGCAGTACTTC CASSLTGELYEQYF TRBJ2-7 TRBV5-5 TRBD1 14 -
TGCGCCAGCAGCCAAGATGGAGTGCCACCCCTCCACTTT CASSQDGVPPLHF TRBJ1-6 TRBV4-3 - 13 -
TGTGCCAGCAGTTTATCGACAGGGGATAACAATGAGCAGTTCTTC CASSLSTGDNNEQFF TRBJ2-1 TRBV27 TRBD1 15 -
TGTGCCAGCAGTTACTCCGGACAGTTTGAAGCTTTCTTT CASSYSGQFEAFF TRBJ1-1 TRBV6-2/TRBV6-3 - 13 -
TGTGCCAGCAGCAGGGACAGGGTTTCGAGCACTGAAGCTTTCTTT CASSRDRVSSTEAFF TRBJ1-1 TRBV7-9 TRBD1 15 -
TGTGCCAGCAGCTTTAGGCAGGGGCAAGAGACCCAGTACTTC CASSFRQGQETQYF TRBJ2-5 TRBV7-2 - 14 once
TGTGCCAGTAATCGGGGGTATTACAATGAGCAGTTCTTC CASNRGYYNEQFF TRBJ2-1 TRBV19 - 13 -
TGTGCCAGCACTGAAGGAGGACTAATCCCCACAGATACGCAGTATTTT CASTEGGLIPTDTQYF TRBJ2-3 TRBV5-4 - 16 -
TGCGCCAGCAGCTTCGGGGGAACCTACGAGCAGTACTTC CASSFGGTYEQYF TRBJ2-7 TRBV5-1 - 13 -
TGTGCCAGCAGCGCCATTGGGGACAGGGTGAGCACCGGGGAGCTGTTTTTT CASSAIGDRVSTGELFF TRBJ2-2 TRBV21-1 - 17 -
TGTGCCAGCAGGGACAGGGACGAAAAACTGTTTTTT CASRDRDEKLFF TRBJ1-4 TRBV2 TRBD1 12 -
TGTGCCAGCAGCCCCGGGACTCCTCAAGAGACCCAGTACTTC CASSPGTPQETQYF TRBJ2-5 TRBV27 - 14 once
TGTGCCAGCTCCGGTCGTCGGGAGGAAGCTTTCTTT CASSGRREEAFF TRBJ1-1 TRBV28 - 12 -
TGCGCCAGCAGCCAAGATGGGCGCCCGAACAGGGGGAGCTACGAGCAGTACTTC CASSQDGRPNRGSYEQYF TRBJ2-7 TRBV4-3 TRBD1 18 -
TGTGCCAGCAGTTTCACAGGGGGCCTGGAGACCCAGTACTTC CASSFTGGLETQYF TRBJ2-5 TRBV28 TRBD1 14 -
TGTGCCAGCAGCCGGAGGGGCACCGGGGAGCTGTTTTTT CASSRRGTGELFF TRBJ2-2 TRBV5-6 - 13 -
TGTGCCTGGAGTGTACGTGGACTCGCGAACACCGGGGAGCTGTTTTTT CAWSVRGLANTGELFF TRBJ2-2 TRBV30 - 16 -
TGTGCCAGCAACCCCCTCGGGGTCCTACGCGAGCAGTACTTC CASNPLGVLREQYF TRBJ2-7 TRBV28 - 14 -
TGTGCCAGCAGTTCGGGGGTTAGGTCCTATAATTCACCCCTCCACTTT CASSSGVRSYNSPLHF TRBJ1-6 TRBV6-5 - 16 -
TGTGCCAGCAGTCCCCGGGGGGGGCGGAATACGCAGTATTTT CASSPRGGRNTQYF TRBJ2-3 TRBV27 TRBD2 14 -
TGTGCCAGCTCACCAACGAAGGGGGTCCGAGAGACCCAGTACTTC CASSPTKGVRETQYF TRBJ2-5 TRBV18 - 15 -
TGTGCCAGCAGCCCCACAAGCTCCTACAATGAGCAGTTCTTC CASSPTSSYNEQFF TRBJ2-1 TRBV7-9 - 14 -
TGTGCCAGTAGTTCGTGGACAGGGAAATCACCCCTCCACTTT CASSSWTGKSPLHF TRBJ1-6 TRBV19 TRBD1 14 -
TGTGCCAGCAGTCGAACTGGGACAGGGGTAGGGCATGAGCAGTTCTTC CASSRTGTGVGHEQFF TRBJ2-1 TRBV2 TRBD1 16 -
TGTGCCACCAGTGGAAAGGAGAGGTCCTATAATTCACCCCTCCACTTT CATSGKERSYNSPLHF TRBJ1-6 TRBV24-1 - 16 -
TGCGCCAGCTCCCTCGGGGACAGGGGGCGCGGGGGGAACACTGAAGCTTTCTTT CASSLGDRGRGGNTEAFF TRBJ1-1 TRBV5-1 TRBD1 18 -
TGTGCCAGCTCACCCGGATATTCTCGGGGGATGTGGGCCAACGTCCTGACTTTC CASSPGYSRGMWANVLTF TRBJ2-6 TRBV18 - 18 once
TGTGCCAGCAGCTTAAGGCCGGGACACTATAATTCACCCCTCCACTTT CASSLRPGHYNSPLHF TRBJ1-6 TRBV11-2 - 16 -
TGTGCCAGCAGTTACGACAGGGGAGCCGGGGAGCTGTTTTTT CASSYDRGAGELFF TRBJ2-2 TRBV6-5 TRBD1 14 -
TGTGCCAGCAGCTCTGGGGACAGGGGATATAATCAGCCCCAGCATTTT CASSSGDRGYNQPQHF TRBJ1-5 TRBV7-9 TRBD1 16 few
TGTGCCAGCAGCGCTCAGCCTAGCGGGAGTTACGAGCAGTACTTC CASSAQPSGSYEQYF TRBJ2-7 TRBV9 TRBD2 15 -
TGTGCCAGCAGCCCCCCGGGACAGGGAACCCAAGAGACCCAGTACTTC CASSPPGQGTQETQYF TRBJ2-5 TRBV5-4 TRBD1 16 -
TGTGCCAGCAGCCAAGATCGTGACAGGGGTCACTCACCCCTCCACTTT CASSQDRDRGHSPLHF TRBJ1-6 TRBV4-2 TRBD1 16 -
TGTGCCAGCAGTTACGGGCGGCGGGGAGAAGCTTTCTTT CASSYGRRGEAFF TRBJ1-1 TRBV6-5 - 13 -
TGTGCCAGCAGCTGGGCCGGGACTTCCCACACCGGGGAGCTGTTTTTT CASSWAGTSHTGELFF TRBJ2-2 TRBV7-2 - 16 -
TGTGCCACCAGCAGAGACAGGGCCAACGCTCTCTATGGCTACACCTTC CATSRDRANALYGYTF TRBJ1-2 TRBV15 - 16 -
TGCAGCGTCCCAACGGAGCGGGCCTACAATGAGCAGTTCTTC CSVPTERAYNEQFF TRBJ2-1 TRBV29-1 - 14 -
TGTGCCAGCAGCTCCACTAGCGTCTCCTACGAGCAGTACTTC CASSSTSVSYEQYF TRBJ2-7 TRBV28 TRBD2 14 -
TGTGCCAGCAGCATCCAGACAGGGCCCGGGGAGCTGTTTTTT CASSIQTGPGELFF TRBJ2-2 TRBV5-6 TRBD1 14 once
TGTGCCAGCAGTTTTGGGCCCTCAGGTTCCAACTATGGCTACACCTTC CASSFGPSGSNYGYTF TRBJ1-2 TRBV28 - 16 -
TGTGCCAGCAGTGAGAGGACTAGCCCAAATCCAGAGCAGTACTTC CASSERTSPNPEQYF TRBJ2-7 TRBV25-1 TRBD2 15 -